Shown below are 27 T cell receptor beta chains from a single sample sequenced in a study of T-cell memory formation after mild COVID-19. TCRdb redid the calling of the 5' RACE reads with MiXCR, one entry per CDR3 protein. The table lists about 110,000 distinct CDR3 sequences, 15% to 20% of them singletons, with 5% to 7% in the top ten. Sequences were obtained from PBMCs or a T cell subset sorted from them (not recorded which). These TCRs come from a man between 18 and 29 years old who had mild COVID-19 (a few samples of this study predate the infection). Cell type and time point are not known.

This rearrangement joins TRBV20-1 to TRBJ2-3; 7 bases are shared with TRBD2. Germline V CDR1 and CDR2: DFQATT, SNEGSKA (reference sequence). J gave up 1 base and V 6 bases, and 7 bases lay outside the gene matches. This CDR3 is built from 14 residues. The CDR3 reads CSASSSGGTDTQYF. The CDR3 nucleotides read TGCAGTGCCTCATCAAGCGGGGGCACAGATACGCAGTATTTT.

This clonotype was counted ten times or more. The chain joins TRBV5-6 to TRBJ1-1; perhaps TRBD1 as D (5 bases). The germline gives CDR1 SGHDT, CDR2 YYEEEE. Trimming shortened V by 0 bases and J by 4 bases, and 7 bases separated the two germline ends. The CDR3 spans 13 residues. CDR3 in amino acids: CASSLERGTEAFF. The CDR3 DNA reads TGTGCCAGCAGCTTGGAGAGGGGCACTGAAGCTTTCTTT.

This clonotype has just a few counts. The chain carries TRBV5-1 and TRBJ2-5, with TRBD2 matching over 7 bases. The germline V gene has CDR1 SGHRS and CDR2 YFSETQ. This CDR3 region has 13 residues. The ends lost 5 bases at V and 0 bases at J; junction bases unmatched: 1. In nucleotides, the CDR3 is TGCGCCAGCAGGACTAGCAACCAAGAGACCCAGTACTTC. As protein: CASRTSNQETQYF. Variable domain in full (rest from reference TRBV5-1 and TRBJ2-5): KAGVTQTPRYLIKTRGQQVTLSCSPISGHRSVSWYQQTPGQGLQFLFEYFSETQRNKGNFPGRFSGRQFSNSRSEMNVSTLELGDSALYLCASRTSNQETQYFGPGTRLLVL.

The J gene is TRBJ2-6, the V gene TRBV5-6, with unresolved D. Between the trimmed V and J ends, which lost 4 bases and 0 bases, there was a span of 8 bases. The CDR3 spans 15 residues. Germline assignment: CDR1 SGHDT and CDR2 YYEEEE. CDR3 sequence: CASSAYSSGANVLTF. CDR3 DNA: TGTGCCAGCAGCGCCTATAGCTCTGGGGCCAACGTCCTGACTTTC.

The rearrangement uses TRBV12-2 and TRBJ2-3; the D segment call TRBD2 is taken from the table without a DNA check. TRBV12-2 counts as a pseudogene. The CDR3 is 18 residues long. CDR3 residues: CASRPPSGGTASTDTQYF. The CDR3 DNA follows: TGTGCAAGTCGCCCCCCTAGCGGGGGGACCGCTAGCACAGATACGCAGTATTTT.

This clonotype was seen a handful of times. This chain joins TRBV24-1 and TRBJ2-7; D possibly corresponds to TRBD2 (5 bases). CDR1 is KGHDR, CDR2 SFDVKD, per germline. V was clipped by 0 bases and J by 2 bases, with 10 bases between them. The CDR3 runs to 15 residues. The CDR3 DNA sequence: TGTGCCACCAGTGATTTGCAGACGGGGACCTACGAGCAGTACGTC. Translating gives CATSDLQTGTYEQYV.

This chain links TRBV3-1 with TRBJ1-6, with no clear D. From germline, CDR1 is LGHDT and CDR2 YNNKEL (reference sequence). This CDR3 is 13 amino acids long. The ends were cut back, 1 base at V and 7 bases at J, with 5 bases in the middle. CDR3 DNA sequence: TGTGCCAGCAGCCAAGGGACCAATTCACCCCTCCACTTT. Translating gives CASSQGTNSPLHF.

This clonotype appeared a few times. The chain has TRBV12-3 or TRBV12-4 and TRBJ2-5; D is possibly TRBD2 (7 bases). V was clipped by 7 bases and J by 4 bases, with 16 bases between them. The CDR3 length is 14 residues. CDR3 sequence: CASTKRGGGETQYF. CDR3 coding DNA: TGTGCCAGCACCAAGAGGGGGGGAGGAGAGACCCAGTACTTC.

V gene TRBV4-2 combines with J gene TRBJ2-2; D remains ambiguous. Trimming left V 4 bases short and J 6 bases short, with 6 bases between. The CDR3 has 12 residues. Germline V CDR1 and CDR2: LGHNA, YNFKEQ. The CDR3 DNA follows: TGTGCCAGCAGCCTGCCACCCGGGGAGCTGTTTTTT. Translation: CASSLPPGELFF.

This clonotype was counted between two and nine times. CDR3 DNA sequence: TGTGCCACCAGTGGTGGTAACCAGCCCCAGCATTTT. Translated: CATSGGNQPQHF. The chain combines TRBV24-1 with TRBJ1-5; D unresolved. The CDR3 consists of 12 residues. Trimming shortened V by 5 bases and J by 7 bases, and 8 bases separated the two germline ends. Germline V lookup: CDR1 KGHDR, CDR2 SFDVKD.

This clonotype was observed a few times. The V and J genes are TRBV24-1 and TRBJ2-3; 8 bases are a match to TRBD2. This CDR3 has 14 amino acids. Germline V gene lookup returns CDR1 KGHDR and CDR2 SFDVKD. J was trimmed by 7 bases and V by 4 bases; bases with no gene match: 6. The CDR3 protein is CATSEGSGVNTQYF. CDR3 bases: TGTGCCACCAGTGAGGGTAGCGGGGTGAATACGCAGTATTTT.

This clonotype was seen more than once but under ten times. DNA of the CDR3: TGTGCCAGCAGCTTACGCGGTAAGCAGCCCCAGCATTTT. Residues: CASSLRGKQPQHF. The chain combines TRBV5-5 with TRBJ1-5; unclear D gene. V was shortened by 2 bases and J by 7 bases, with 10 bases between the two germline ends. The CDR3 spans 13 residues. Germline V gene data show CDR1 as SGHKS and CDR2 as YYEKEE (reference sequence).

CDR3 sequence (DNA): TGCGCCAGCAGCCAAGTCGCAGGGGCGGACACCGGGGAGCTGTTTTTT. Encoded protein: CASSQVAGADTGELFF. The chain links TRBV4-1 to TRBJ2-2; D may be TRBD1 (6 bases). Germline V gene lookup returns CDR1 MGHRA and CDR2 YSYEKL. V was shortened by 1 base and J by 3 bases, with 12 bases between the two germline ends. The CDR3 length is 16 residues.

The rearrangement joins TRBV2 to TRBJ1-1; 7 bases agree with TRBD1. The V and J ends lost 6 bases and 5 bases, in that order; junction bases with no gene match: 6. The CDR3 covers 13 residues. From germline, CDR1 is SNHLY and CDR2 FYNNEI. In DNA, the CDR3 is TGTGCCAGCAGCGAGGACAGGTCTACTGAAGCTTTCTTT. It translates to CASSEDRSTEAFF.

The chain combines TRBV6-5 with TRBJ1-1; 8 bases fit TRBD1. CDR3 length: 14 residues. Germline V lookup: CDR1 MNHEY, CDR2 SVGAGI. With 4 bases clipped from V and 1 base from J, the junction kept 2 bases outside the gene matches. The DNA of the CDR3 is TGTGCCAGCAGTTGGACAGGGTCGAACACTGAAGCTTTCTTT. Its protein product is CASSWTGSNTEAFF.

This clonotype was counted only a few times. The J gene is TRBJ2-3, the V gene TRBV4-2; D remains unclear. Deletions cut 4 bases from V and 1 base from J, with 18 bases between. CDR3 length: 17 amino acids. From germline, CDR1 is LGHNA and CDR2 YNFKEQ. The CDR3 spells CASSRELKIEGTDTQYF. Written as DNA, the CDR3 is TGTGCCAGCAGCCGCGAACTCAAGATCGAGGGCACAGATACGCAGTATTTT.

Only a few counts were recorded for this clonotype. The CDR3 sequence: CASSQAPFGYQPQHF. The DNA for the CDR3 is TGTGCCAGCAGCCAGGCACCATTCGGATATCAGCCCCAGCATTTT. The chain employs TRBV3-1 and TRBJ1-5; D gene ambiguous. CDR3 length: 15 amino acids. Trimming removed 3 bases from V and 5 bases from J, with 14 bases in between. Germline V gene data show CDR1 as LGHDT and CDR2 as YNNKEL (reference sequence).

The chain is built from TRBV4-1 and TRBJ2-1; 9 bases are a match to TRBD2. This CDR3 has 17 residues. Germline V lookup: CDR1 MGHRA, CDR2 YSYEKL. The junction had 11 bases not matched to a gene; V was cut back by 1 base and J by 7 bases. The CDR3 nucleotides read TGCGCCAGCAGCCAAGCCCCCCGGGCGGGGGGGATGAATGAGCAGTTCTTC. Protein sequence: CASSQAPRAGGMNEQFF.

The chain employs TRBV6-5 and TRBJ2-7; D gene ambiguous. CDR1 and CDR2 (germline): MNHEY, SVGAGI. The CDR3 sequence is 16 residues long. V lost 0 bases to trimming and J lost 0 bases, with 12 bases between them. The CDR3 nucleotides are TGTGCCAGCAGTTACTCAAGGGTGAGAAGCTCCTACGAGCAGTACTTC. Translated: CASSYSRVRSSYEQYF.

The chain recombines TRBV7-8 with TRBJ2-7; the D is unclear. Germline-derived CDR1 and CDR2 are SGHVS and FQNEAQ. CDR3 length: 13 residues. Trimming shortened V by 1 base and J by 6 bases, and 10 bases separated the two germline ends. The CDR3 is CASSLEVLAEQYV. CDR3 DNA sequence: TGTGCCAGCAGCTTAGAGGTCCTTGCCGAGCAGTACGTC.

This clonotype has only a few counts. The chain carries TRBV29-1 and TRBJ1-4; TRBD1 is a possible D gene (6 bases). The CDR3 spans 16 residues. Germline CDR1 is SQVTM and CDR2 is ANQGSEA. Trimming took off 4 bases at V and 3 bases at J, with 18 bases between the two ends. The CDR3 loop is CSVVSAGARANEKLFF. CDR3 sequence (DNA): TGCAGCGTTGTTTCGGCGGGGGCGCGGGCTAATGAAAAACTGTTTTTT.

V gene TRBV5-1 combines with J gene TRBJ2-1; the match to TRBD2 covers 7 bases. This CDR3 comprises 13 residues. CDR1 SGHRS and CDR2 YFSETQ come from the germline V gene. V was clipped by 4 bases and J by 9 bases; unmatched bases: 7. The CDR3 region has the DNA TGCGCCAGCAGCCTGGGGGGGGAGGGTGAGCAGTTCTTC. It is translated as CASSLGGEGEQFF.

J is TRBJ1-2 and V is TRBV15; no reliable D call. Germline V lookup: CDR1 LNHNV, CDR2 YYDKDF (reference sequence). This CDR3 has 13 residues. V lost 6 bases and J lost 4, with 12 bases in between. In DNA form, the CDR3 reads TGTGCCACCAGTTTATGGGGAGTCTATGGCTACACCTTC. Protein sequence: CATSLWGVYGYTF.

This clonotype appeared a few times. This chain's CDR3 is CASSLGLGLYEQYV. CDR3 sequence (DNA): TGTGCCAGCAGCTTGGGGTTAGGACTATACGAGCAGTACGTC. The chain recombines TRBV5-5 with TRBJ2-7; TRBD2 might be the D (6 bases). Germline-derived CDR1 and CDR2 are SGHKS and YYEKEE (reference sequence). The CDR3 length is 14 residues. Deletions cut 0 bases from V and 4 bases from J, with 11 bases between.

The gene calls are TRBV20-1 and TRBJ1-3; 7 nucleotides align to TRBD1. The germline V gene encodes CDR1 DFQATT and CDR2 SNEGSKA (reference sequence). J was trimmed by 2 bases and V by 8 bases; bases with no gene match: 12. CDR3 length equals 15 residues. The CDR3 region has the DNA TGCAGTACATTCCGCCCGGGACAGCCTGGAAACACCATATATTTT. It yields the protein CSTFRPGQPGNTIYF.

In its sample, this clonotype was seen a few times. The chain has TRBV24-1 and TRBJ2-5; 9 bases fit TRBD1. V dropped 5 bases and J dropped 2; count of bases not matched to a gene: 5. Germline V CDR1 and CDR2: KGHDR, SFDVKD. CDR3 length: 15 amino acids. The CDR3: CATSGPGTGQETQYF. CDR3 DNA sequence: TGTGCCACCAGTGGCCCCGGGACAGGGCAAGAGACCCAGTACTTC.

J is TRBJ2-5 and V is TRBV4-1; no clear D gene. Germline CDR1 reads MGHRA; CDR2 reads YSYEKL. The CDR3 runs 14 residues. V shed 0 bases and J shed 4 bases, with 9 bases lying between them. The DNA of the CDR3 is TGCGCCAGCAGCCAAGATCGAGACGGAGAGACCCAGTACTTC. Its translation is CASSQDRDGETQYF.